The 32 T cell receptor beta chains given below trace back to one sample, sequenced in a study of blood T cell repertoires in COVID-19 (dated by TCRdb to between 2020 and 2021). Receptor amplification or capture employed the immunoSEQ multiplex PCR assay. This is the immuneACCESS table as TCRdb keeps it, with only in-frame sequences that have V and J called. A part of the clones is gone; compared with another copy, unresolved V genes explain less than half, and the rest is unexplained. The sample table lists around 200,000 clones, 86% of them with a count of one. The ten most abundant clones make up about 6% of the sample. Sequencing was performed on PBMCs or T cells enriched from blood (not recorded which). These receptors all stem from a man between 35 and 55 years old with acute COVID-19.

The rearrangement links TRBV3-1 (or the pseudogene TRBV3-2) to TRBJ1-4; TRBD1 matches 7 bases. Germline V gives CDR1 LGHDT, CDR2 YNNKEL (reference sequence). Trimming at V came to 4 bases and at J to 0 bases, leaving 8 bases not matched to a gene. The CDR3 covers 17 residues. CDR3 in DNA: TGTGCCAGCAGCCCAGGACAGGAACCCTCAACTAATGAAAAACTGTTTTTT. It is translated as CASSPGQEPSTNEKLFF.

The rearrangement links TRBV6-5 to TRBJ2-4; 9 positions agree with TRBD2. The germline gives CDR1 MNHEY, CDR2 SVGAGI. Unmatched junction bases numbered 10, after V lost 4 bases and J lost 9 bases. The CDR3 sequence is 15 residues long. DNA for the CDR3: TGTGCCAGCAGTTCAGGGCGGACTAGCGTTGCCATTCAGTACTTC. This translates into CASSSGRTSVAIQYF.

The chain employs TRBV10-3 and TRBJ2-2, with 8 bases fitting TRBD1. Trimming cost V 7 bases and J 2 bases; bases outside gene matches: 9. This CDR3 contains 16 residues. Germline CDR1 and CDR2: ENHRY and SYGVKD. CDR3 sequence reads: CAITETRGRNTGELFF. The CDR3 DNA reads TGTGCCATCACCGAAACCAGGGGGCGAAACACCGGGGAGCTGTTTTTT.

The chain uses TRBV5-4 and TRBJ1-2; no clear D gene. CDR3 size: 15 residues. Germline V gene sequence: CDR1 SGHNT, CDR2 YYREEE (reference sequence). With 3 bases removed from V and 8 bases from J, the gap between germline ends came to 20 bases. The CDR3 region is CASSCIGGDRCGYTF. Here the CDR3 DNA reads TGTGCCAGCAGCTGTATTGGCGGGGATCGGTGCGGCTACACCTTC.

The chain's CDR3 is CASSLSRVRSPLHF. The CDR3 DNA is TGTGCCAGCAGTTTAAGCAGGGTCAGGTCACCCCTCCACTTT. V usage is TRBV28 and J usage is TRBJ1-6, with D perhaps matching TRBD1 (5 bases). Trimming removed 2 bases from V and 10 bases from J, with 12 bases in between. The CDR3 extends over 14 amino acids. Germline assignment: CDR1 MDHEN and CDR2 SYDVKM.

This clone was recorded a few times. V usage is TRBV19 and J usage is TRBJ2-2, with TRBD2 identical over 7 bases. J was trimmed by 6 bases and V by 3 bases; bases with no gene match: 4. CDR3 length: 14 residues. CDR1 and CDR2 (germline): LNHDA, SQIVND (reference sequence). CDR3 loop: CASSIPGRAGELFF. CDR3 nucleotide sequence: TGTGCCAGTAGTATCCCGGGGAGGGCCGGGGAGCTGTTTTTT. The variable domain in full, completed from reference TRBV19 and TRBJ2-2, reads DGGITQSPKYLFRKEGQNVTLSCEQNLNHDAMYWYRQDPGQGLRLIYYSQIVNDFQKGDIAEGYSVSREKKESFPLTVTSAQKNPTAFYLCASSIPGRAGELFFGEGSRLTVL.

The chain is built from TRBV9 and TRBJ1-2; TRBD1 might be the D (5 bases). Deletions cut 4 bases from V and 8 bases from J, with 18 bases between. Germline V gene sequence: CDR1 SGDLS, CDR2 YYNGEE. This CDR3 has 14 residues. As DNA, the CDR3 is TGTGCCAGCAGCACCCTCTCGGGGGAAGGAGGCTACACCTTC. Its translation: CASSTLSGEGGYTF.

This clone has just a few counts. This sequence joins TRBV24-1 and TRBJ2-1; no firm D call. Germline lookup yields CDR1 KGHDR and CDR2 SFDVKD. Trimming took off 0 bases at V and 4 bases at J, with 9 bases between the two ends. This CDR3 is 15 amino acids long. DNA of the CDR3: TGTGCCACCAGTGATTTGTATAGAGGATACAATGAGCAGTTCTTC. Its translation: CATSDLYRGYNEQFF.

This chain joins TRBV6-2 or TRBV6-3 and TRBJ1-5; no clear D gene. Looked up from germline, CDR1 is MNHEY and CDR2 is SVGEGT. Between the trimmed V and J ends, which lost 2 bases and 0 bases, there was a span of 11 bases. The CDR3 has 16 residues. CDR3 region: CASSYRGTDSNQPQHF. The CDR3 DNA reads TGTGCCAGCAGTTACCGGGGTACAGATAGCAATCAGCCCCAGCATTTT.

In DNA, the CDR3 is TGTGCCAGCAGCTCTAGGGGGAATGGGGGCGCTGAAGCTTTCTTT. Amino acid sequence: CASSSRGNGGAEAFF. The V call is TRBV11-2, the J call TRBJ1-1; possibly TRBD1 for D (6 bases). The ends were cut back, 4 bases at V and 6 bases at J, with 18 bases in the middle. Per germline, CDR1 SGHAT and CDR2 FQNNGV. CDR3 length: 15 residues.

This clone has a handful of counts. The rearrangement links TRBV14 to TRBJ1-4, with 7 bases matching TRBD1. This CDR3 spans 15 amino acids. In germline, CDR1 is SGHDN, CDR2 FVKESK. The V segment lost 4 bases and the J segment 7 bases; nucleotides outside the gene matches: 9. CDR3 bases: TGTGCCAGCAGCCGCTTACAGGGGCTGCGTGAAAAACTGTTTTTT. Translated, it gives CASSRLQGLREKLFF.

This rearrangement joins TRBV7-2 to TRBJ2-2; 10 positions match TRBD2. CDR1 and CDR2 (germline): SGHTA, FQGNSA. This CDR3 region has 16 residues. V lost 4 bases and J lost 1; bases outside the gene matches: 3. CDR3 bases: TGTGCCAGCAGCTCACGGACTAGCGGGAACACCGGGGAGCTGTTTTTT. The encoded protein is CASSSRTSGNTGELFF.

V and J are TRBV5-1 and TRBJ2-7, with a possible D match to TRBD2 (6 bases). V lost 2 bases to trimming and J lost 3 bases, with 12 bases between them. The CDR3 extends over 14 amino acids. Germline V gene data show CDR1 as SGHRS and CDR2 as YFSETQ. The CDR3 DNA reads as TGCGCCAGCAGCTTTGGGCTAGCGAGCTACGAGCAGTACTTC. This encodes CASSFGLASYEQYF.

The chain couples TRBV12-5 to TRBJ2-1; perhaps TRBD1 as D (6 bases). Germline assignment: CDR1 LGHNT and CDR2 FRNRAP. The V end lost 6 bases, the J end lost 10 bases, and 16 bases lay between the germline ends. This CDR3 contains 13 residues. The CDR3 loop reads CASGVSEDSEQFF. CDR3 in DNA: TGTGCTAGTGGGGTCTCCGAGGACAGCGAGCAGTTCTTC.

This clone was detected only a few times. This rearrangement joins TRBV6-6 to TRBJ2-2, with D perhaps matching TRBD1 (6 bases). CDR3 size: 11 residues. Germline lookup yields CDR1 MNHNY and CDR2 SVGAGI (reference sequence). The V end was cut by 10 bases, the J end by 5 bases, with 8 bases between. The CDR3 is CAIQGTGELFF. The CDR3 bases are TGTGCCATACAGGGAACCGGGGAGCTGTTTTTT.

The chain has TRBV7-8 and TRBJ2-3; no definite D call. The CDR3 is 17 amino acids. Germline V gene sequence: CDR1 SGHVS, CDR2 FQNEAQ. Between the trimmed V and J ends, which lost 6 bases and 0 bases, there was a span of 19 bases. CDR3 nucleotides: TGTGCCAGCAGACTTTACTTCCCCCAAACTAGCACAGATACGCAGTATTTT. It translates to CASRLYFPQTSTDTQYF.

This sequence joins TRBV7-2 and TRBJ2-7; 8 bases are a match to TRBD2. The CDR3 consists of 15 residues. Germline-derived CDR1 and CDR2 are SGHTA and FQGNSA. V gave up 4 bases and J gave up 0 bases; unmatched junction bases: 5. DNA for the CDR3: TGTGCCAGCAGCTCGCTAGCGGGTGGCTCCTACGAGCAGTACTTC. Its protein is CASSSLAGGSYEQYF.

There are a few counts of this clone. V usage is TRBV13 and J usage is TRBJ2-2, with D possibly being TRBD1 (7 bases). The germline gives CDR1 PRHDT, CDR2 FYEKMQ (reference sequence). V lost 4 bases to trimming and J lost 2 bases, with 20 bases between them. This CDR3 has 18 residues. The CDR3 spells CASSWKIGGGSNTGELFF. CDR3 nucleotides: TGTGCCAGCAGCTGGAAGATTGGAGGGGGCTCCAACACCGGGGAGCTGTTTTTT.

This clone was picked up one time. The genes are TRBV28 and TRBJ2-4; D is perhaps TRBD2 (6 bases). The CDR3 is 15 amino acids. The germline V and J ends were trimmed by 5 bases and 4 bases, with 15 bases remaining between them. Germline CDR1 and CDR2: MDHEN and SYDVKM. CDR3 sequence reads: CASSPGGGRKNIQYF. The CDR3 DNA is TGTGCCAGCAGTCCTGGGGGTGGGAGGAAAAACATTCAGTACTTC.

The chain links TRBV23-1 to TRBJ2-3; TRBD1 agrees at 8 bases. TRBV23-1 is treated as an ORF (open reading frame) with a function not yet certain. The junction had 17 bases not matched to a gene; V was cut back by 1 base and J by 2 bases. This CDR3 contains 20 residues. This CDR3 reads CASSQFGVPRQGSYTDTQYF. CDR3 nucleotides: TGCGCCAGCAGTCAATTCGGGGTCCCGAGACAGGGGTCATACACAGATACGCAGTATTTT.

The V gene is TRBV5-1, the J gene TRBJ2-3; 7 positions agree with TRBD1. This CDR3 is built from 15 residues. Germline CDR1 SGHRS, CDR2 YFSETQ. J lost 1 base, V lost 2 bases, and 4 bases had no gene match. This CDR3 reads CASSFRDSRTDTQYF. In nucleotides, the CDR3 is TGCGCCAGCAGCTTCCGGGACAGTCGCACAGATACGCAGTATTTT.

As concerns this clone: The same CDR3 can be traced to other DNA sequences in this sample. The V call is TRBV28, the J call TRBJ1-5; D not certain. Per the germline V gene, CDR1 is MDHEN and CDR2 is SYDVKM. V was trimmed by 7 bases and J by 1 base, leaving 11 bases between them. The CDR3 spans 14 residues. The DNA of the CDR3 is TGTGCCAGCAACACGGGGAAGAGCAATCAGCCCCAGCATTTT. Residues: CASNTGKSNQPQHF.

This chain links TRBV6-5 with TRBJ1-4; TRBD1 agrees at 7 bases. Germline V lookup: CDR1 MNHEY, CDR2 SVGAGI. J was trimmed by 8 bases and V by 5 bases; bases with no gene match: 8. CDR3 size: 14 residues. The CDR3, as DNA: TGTGCCAGCAGTCACGACAGGGTAGAAGAAAAACTGTTTTTT. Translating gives CASSHDRVEEKLFF.

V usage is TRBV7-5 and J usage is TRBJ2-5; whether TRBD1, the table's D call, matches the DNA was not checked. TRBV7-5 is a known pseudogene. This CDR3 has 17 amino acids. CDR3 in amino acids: CARSYGPLITGTETQYF. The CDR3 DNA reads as TGTGCCAGAAGCTACGGCCCACTAATAACAGGGACGGAGACCCAGTACTTC.

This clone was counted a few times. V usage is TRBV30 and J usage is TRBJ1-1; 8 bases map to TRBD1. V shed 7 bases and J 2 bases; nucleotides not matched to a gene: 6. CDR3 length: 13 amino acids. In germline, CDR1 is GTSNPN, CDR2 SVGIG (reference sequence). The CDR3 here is CALRGQANTEAFF. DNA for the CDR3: TGTGCCTTGCGGGGACAGGCCAACACTGAAGCTTTCTTT.

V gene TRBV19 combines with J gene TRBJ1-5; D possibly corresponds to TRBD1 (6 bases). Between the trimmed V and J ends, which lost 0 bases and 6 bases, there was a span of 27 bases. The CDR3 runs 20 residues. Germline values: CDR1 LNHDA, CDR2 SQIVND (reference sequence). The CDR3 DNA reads TGTGCCAGTAGTATAGATCGCGGACGACTGGGCCGGACAGCAAGTCAGCCCCAGCATTTT. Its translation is CASSIDRGRLGRTASQPQHF.

The CDR3 region is CASRGSGGDYGYTF. In DNA form, the CDR3 reads TGTGCCAGCAGGGGGTCGGGGGGCGACTATGGCTACACCTTC. The rearrangement links TRBV2 to TRBJ1-2; TRBD1 might be the D (6 bases). CDR3 length: 14 residues. Germline CDR1 and CDR2: SNHLY and FYNNEI. Trimming cost V 6 bases and J 3 bases, with 14 bases left between them.

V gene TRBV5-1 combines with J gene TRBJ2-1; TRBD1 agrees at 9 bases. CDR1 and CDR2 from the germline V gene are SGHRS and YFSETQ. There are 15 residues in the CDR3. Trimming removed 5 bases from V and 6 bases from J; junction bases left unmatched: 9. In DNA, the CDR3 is TGCGCCAGCAGAATGACGGGACAGGGACTCAATGAGCAGTTCTTC. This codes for CASRMTGQGLNEQFF.

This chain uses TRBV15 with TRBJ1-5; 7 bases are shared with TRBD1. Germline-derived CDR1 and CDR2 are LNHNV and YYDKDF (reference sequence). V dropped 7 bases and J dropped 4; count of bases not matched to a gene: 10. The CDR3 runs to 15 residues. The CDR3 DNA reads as TGTGCCACCACTACAGACAGGGTGGGAAATCAGCCCCAGCATTTT. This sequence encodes CATTTDRVGNQPQHF.

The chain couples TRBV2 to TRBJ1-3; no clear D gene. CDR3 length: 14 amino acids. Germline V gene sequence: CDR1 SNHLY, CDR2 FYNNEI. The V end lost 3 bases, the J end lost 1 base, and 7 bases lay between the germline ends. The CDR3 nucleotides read TGTGCCAGCAGTGAGAACATATCTGGAAACACCATATATTTT. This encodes CASSENISGNTIYF.

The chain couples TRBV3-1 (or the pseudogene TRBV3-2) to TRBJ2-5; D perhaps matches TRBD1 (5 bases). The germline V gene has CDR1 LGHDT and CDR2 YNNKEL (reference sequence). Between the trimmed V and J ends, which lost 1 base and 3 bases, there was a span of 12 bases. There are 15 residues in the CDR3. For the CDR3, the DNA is TGTGCCAGCAGCCAAGTCGTCGCAGGGAAAGAGACCCAGTACTTC. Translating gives CASSQVVAGKETQYF.

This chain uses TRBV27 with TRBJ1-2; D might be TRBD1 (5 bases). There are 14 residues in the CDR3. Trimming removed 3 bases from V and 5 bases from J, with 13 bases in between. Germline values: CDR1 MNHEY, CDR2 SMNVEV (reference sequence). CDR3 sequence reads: CASSLARGGYGYTF. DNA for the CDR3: TGTGCCAGCAGTTTGGCGCGGGGGGGGTATGGCTACACCTTC.